One and the same sample provided the 28 T cell receptor beta chains below, sequenced in a study of regulatory T cells in long-lasting Graves disease. Combining iRepertoire HTBI primers with Arm-PCR of CDR3 regions, the authors built TCR beta libraries. TCRdb reprocessed the multiplex PCR reads with MiXCR, giving one entry per CDR3 protein. This repertoire shows about 540,000 distinct CDR3 sequences, roughly 12% found once; its top ten account for roughly 10%. Regarding time point: newly diagnosed GD, antithyroid drugs for less than 3 months. The authors made the TCR library using RNA they extracted from PBMCs. The same sample was also studied in work on T cells in Graves' hyperthyroidism and ophthalmopathy.

This material consisted of peripheral blood mononuclear cells (PBMCs), taken at new diagnosis, from a patient treated with antithyroid drugs. These receptors were collected from a man under 40 with Graves disease.

This clonotype occurred a few times. V is TRBV2 and J is TRBJ1-1, with 10 bases identical to TRBD1. Germline V gene lookup returns CDR1 SNHLY and CDR2 FYNNEI. This CDR3 has 14 amino acids. V lost 8 bases, J lost 6 bases, and 9 bases stayed unmatched. DNA of the CDR3: TGTGCCAGCGGGGGACAGGGGCATGTTTCTGAAGCTTTCTTT. Amino acids: CASGGQGHVSEAFF.

This clonotype was counted ten times or more. The V call is TRBV24-1, the J call TRBJ1-1, with unresolved D. Trimming took off 3 bases at V and 4 bases at J, with 11 bases between the two ends. Germline values: CDR1 KGHDR, CDR2 SFDVKD. This CDR3 spans 14 amino acids. The CDR3, as DNA: TGTGCCACCAGTGATCTGTGGCCTCGCACTGAAGCTTTCTTT. Encoded protein: CATSDLWPRTEAFF.

This clonotype has at least ten counts. This rearrangement joins TRBV28 to TRBJ2-5, with 9 bases lining up with TRBD1. V trimming: 5 bases; J trimming: 3 bases; junction bases outside the gene matches: 7. Germline loops: CDR1 MDHEN, CDR2 SYDVKM. The CDR3 totals 15 residues. CDR3 DNA: TGTGCCAGCAGTCCACAGGGGGCTAGGGAAGAGACCCAGTACTTC. This encodes CASSPQGAREETQYF.

This clonotype occurred many times. The chain combines TRBV24-1 with TRBJ2-7; 8 bases are a match to TRBD1. The J segment lost 1 base and the V segment lost 6 bases, leaving 7 bases of the junction unmatched. Germline assignment: CDR1 KGHDR and CDR2 SFDVKD. The CDR3 sequence is 15 residues long. The CDR3 DNA sequence: TGTGCCACCAGTTCCTCCGGGACAGGATCCTACGAGCAGTACTTC. Translating gives CATSSSGTGSYEQYF.

Regarding this clonotype: This may come from a read error, since a much larger clone is one base off. The gene calls are TRBV18 and TRBJ2-5, with D possibly TRBD2 on 5 matching bases. Germline V CDR1 and CDR2: KGHSH, LQKENI. The CDR3 runs 13 residues. Trimming took 8 bases from V and 5 from J, leaving 15 bases between them. This CDR3 is CASVRVRGETQYF. Written as DNA, the CDR3 is TGTGCCAGCGTGAGGGTCCGAGGGGAGACCCAGTACTTC.

This clonotype was detected a few times. The genes are TRBV6-2 or TRBV6-3 and TRBJ1-3; maybe TRBD1 (5 bases). Per the germline V gene, CDR1 is MNHEY and CDR2 is SVGEGT. The CDR3 contains 16 residues. Trimming cost V 4 bases and J 0 bases, with 13 bases left between them. The CDR3, as DNA: TGTGCCAGCAGTTCCAATCCTGGGGGCTCTGGAAACACCATATATTTT. It translates to CASSSNPGGSGNTIYF.

This clonotype was seen repeatedly, ten times or more. The gene calls are TRBV24-1 and TRBJ1-1; perhaps TRBD1 as D (5 bases). The germline V gene has CDR1 KGHDR and CDR2 SFDVKD. The CDR3 is 14 amino acids. V was shortened by 4 bases and J by 6 bases, with 14 bases between the two germline ends. The chain's CDR3 is CATSDPRVRAEAFF. The DNA for the CDR3 is TGTGCCACCAGTGACCCCAGGGTAAGGGCTGAAGCTTTCTTT.

This clonotype was detected a few times. The chain couples TRBV19 to TRBJ2-1; 11 nucleotides align to TRBD2. CDR3 size: 20 residues. V shed 4 bases and J 8 bases; nucleotides not matched to a gene: 22. Germline-derived CDR1 and CDR2 are LNHDA and SQIVND (reference sequence). The CDR3 loop reads CASSRDREGELAGDGDEQFF. Here the CDR3 DNA reads TGTGCCAGTAGTAGGGACAGGGAAGGAGAACTAGCGGGAGACGGCGATGAGCAGTTCTTC. Full variable domain (missing parts from reference TRBV19 and TRBJ2-1): DGGITQSPKYLFRKEGQNVTLSCEQNLNHDAMYWYRQDPGQGLRLIYYSQIVNDFQKGDIAEGYSVSREKKESFPLTVTSAQKNPTAFYLCASSRDREGELAGDGDEQFFGPGTRLTVL.

This clonotype was detected many times. The genes are TRBV7-6 and TRBJ2-7; possibly TRBD1 for D (6 bases). Trimming left V 1 base short and J 7 bases short, with 17 bases between. The CDR3 consists of 15 residues. Looked up from germline, CDR1 is SGHVS and CDR2 is FNYEAQ. This chain's CDR3 is CASSLVPLPGEEQYF. DNA of the CDR3: TGTGCCAGCAGCTTAGTTCCCCTCCCAGGGGAGGAGCAGTACTTC.

This clonotype showed up many times. CDR3 sequence: CASSQDSIGEIYNEQFF. CDR3 DNA: TGTGCCAGCAGCCAAGATTCTATAGGGGAAATTTACAATGAGCAGTTCTTC. The chain links TRBV3-1 to TRBJ2-1, with TRBD1 as a possible D gene (5 bases). V lost 0 bases and J lost 4, with 16 bases in between. The CDR3 runs 17 residues. From germline, CDR1 is LGHDT and CDR2 YNNKEL (reference sequence).

V usage is TRBV4-1 and J usage is TRBJ2-1; 9 bases agree with TRBD1. Germline values: CDR1 MGHRA, CDR2 YSYEKL. This CDR3 has 16 residues. V lost 3 bases to trimming and J lost 8 bases; unmatched junction nucleotides: 11. The CDR3 here is CASSQLTRDREHEQFF. CDR3 sequence (DNA): TGCGCCAGCAGCCAGCTTACCCGGGACAGGGAACATGAGCAGTTCTTC.

On this clonotype itself: The final CDR3 position lacks the conserved phenylalanine or tryptophan, pointing to a likely read error. The chain is built from TRBV20-1 and TRBJ2-5; 7 bases are a match to TRBD2. The J segment lost 7 bases and the V segment lost 3 bases, leaving 8 bases of the junction unmatched. This CDR3 region has 13 residues. CDR1 and CDR2 (germline): DFQATT, SNEGSKA (reference sequence). The CDR3 spells CSASTGGRGTQYL. CDR3 sequence (DNA): TGCAGTGCTAGTACGGGGGGTCGCGGGACCCAGTACCTC.

There are a few counts of this clonotype. The V and J genes are TRBV7-6 and TRBJ1-6, with D possibly being TRBD1 (6 bases). Germline loops: CDR1 SGHVS, CDR2 FNYEAQ. CDR3 length: 17 residues. V lost 2 bases to trimming and J lost 9 bases, with 20 bases between them. The CDR3 protein is CASSLSNGQTLGSPLHF. CDR3 sequence (DNA): TGTGCCAGCAGCTTATCCAACGGACAGACCCTTGGTTCACCCCTCCACTTT.

This clonotype was found many times. This chain links TRBV4-1 with TRBJ2-5, with 8 bases that match TRBD2. The CDR3 totals 15 residues. The junction had 4 bases not matched to a gene; V was cut back by 0 bases and J by 4 bases. In germline, CDR1 is MGHRA, CDR2 YSYEKL. For the CDR3, the DNA is TGCGCCAGCAGCCAAGATCGGACTAGCCGAGAGACCCAGTACTTC. This translates into CASSQDRTSRETQYF.

This clonotype was counted at least ten times. The chain combines TRBV11-2 with TRBJ1-6; D unclear. This CDR3 has 12 amino acids. In germline, CDR1 is SGHAT, CDR2 FQNNGV. Trimming took off 0 bases at V and 15 bases at J, with 9 bases between the two ends. CDR3 in DNA: TGTGCCAGCAGCTTAGATCGGGAGGACCTCCACTTT. Amino acids: CASSLDREDLHF.

This clonotype was observed a few times. The genes are TRBV20-1 and TRBJ2-1, with TRBD1 identical over 9 bases. Trimming took 3 bases from V and 5 from J; bases not matched to a gene: 8. The germline V gene has CDR1 DFQATT and CDR2 SNEGSKA (reference sequence). The CDR3 extends over 15 amino acids. CDR3: CSASVGTGYNNEQFF. The CDR3 nucleotides read TGCAGTGCTAGCGTCGGGACAGGGTACAACAATGAGCAGTTCTTC.

The chain couples TRBV5-6 to TRBJ2-2; no clear D gene. Trimming shortened V by 5 bases and J by 3 bases, and 14 bases separated the two germline ends. The CDR3 contains 15 residues. Germline V gene sequence: CDR1 SGHDT, CDR2 YYEEEE. Here the CDR3 DNA reads TGTGCCAGCAGTTCTCGGTGGGTTGACACCGGGGAGCTGTTTTTT. Protein product: CASSSRWVDTGELFF.

This clonotype was observed many times. This chain links TRBV5-1 with TRBJ2-1; maybe TRBD1 (5 bases). The CDR3 is made up of 15 amino acids. V shed 0 bases and J shed 4 bases, with 11 bases lying between them. From germline, CDR1 is SGHRS and CDR2 YFSETQ. CDR3 amino acids: CASSLGGGQYNEQFF. The DNA for the CDR3 is TGCGCCAGCAGCTTGGGAGGCGGACAATACAATGAGCAGTTCTTC.

The table lists this clonotype with many counts. The chain links TRBV6-5 to TRBJ2-7, with D maybe TRBD2 (6 bases). Trimming removed 0 bases at V and 2 bases at J, with 11 bases between. The CDR3 is made up of 15 amino acids. Germline values: CDR1 MNHEY, CDR2 SVGAGI. This CDR3 reads CASSYSSAGPYEQYF. CDR3 sequence (DNA): TGTGCCAGCAGTTACTCTAGCGCGGGGCCCTACGAGCAGTACTTC.

This clonotype was observed at least ten times. This sequence joins TRBV19 and TRBJ1-5; D unclear. In germline, CDR1 is LNHDA, CDR2 SQIVND (reference sequence). There are 15 residues in the CDR3. Trimming took off 3 bases at V and 1 base at J, with 10 bases between the two ends. The CDR3, as DNA: TGTGCCAGTAGTATTAAGTTCGGGAGCAATCAGCCCCAGCATTTT. Protein sequence: CASSIKFGSNQPQHF.

This clonotype was seen more than once but under ten times. The rearrangement joins TRBV20-1 to TRBJ2-4; 7 bases map to TRBD1. This CDR3 contains 16 residues. Germline CDR1 reads DFQATT; CDR2 reads SNEGSKA (reference sequence). The V and J ends lost 3 bases and 2 bases, in that order; junction bases with no gene match: 10. The CDR3 here is CSASGRDSYSKNIQYF. CDR3 coding DNA: TGCAGTGCTAGTGGCCGGGACAGTTATTCCAAAAACATTCAGTACTTC.

On this clonotype itself: Just one base apart from a much larger clone, this may be a read error. This chain uses TRBV19 with TRBJ1-2; D is undetermined. The V end lost 3 bases, the J end lost 8 bases, and 13 bases lay between the germline ends. This CDR3 is 13 amino acids long. CDR1 LNHDA and CDR2 SQIVND come from the germline V gene (reference sequence). The CDR3 coding sequence is TGTGCCAGTAGTATGAACAGCGAGAGGGGCTACACCTTC. Amino acid sequence: CASSMNSERGYTF.

This clonotype came up many times. J is TRBJ2-3 and V is TRBV7-2; D remains ambiguous. Looked up from germline, CDR1 is SGHTA and CDR2 is FQGNSA. The CDR3 sequence is 14 residues long. V lost 3 bases to trimming and J lost 6 bases, with 13 bases between them. For the CDR3, the DNA is TGTGCCAGCAGCTTTGTTTCTCGTGACGATACGCAGTATTTT. Its protein is CASSFVSRDDTQYF. The full variable domain, with the rest looked up from reference TRBV7-2 and TRBJ2-3, is GAGVSQSPSNKVTEKGKDVELRCDPISGHTALYWYRQSLGQGLEFLIYFQGNSAPDKSGLPSDRFSAERTGGSVSTLTIQRTQQEDSAVYLCASSFVSRDDTQYFGPGTRLTVL.

This clonotype was counted many times. The chain couples TRBV29-1 to TRBJ2-1; the D gene could be TRBD1 or TRBD2 (6 bases each). The CDR3 is 12 amino acids. In germline, CDR1 is SQVTM, CDR2 ANQGSEA. The CDR3, as DNA: TGCCCCCGGGGGCAGGGCTACAATGAGCAGTTCTTC. Its translation: CPRGQGYNEQFF.

This clonotype was found many times. The chain couples TRBV30 to TRBJ2-5, with D possibly being TRBD2 (6 bases). V lost 6 bases, J lost 4 bases, and 15 bases lay in between. From germline, CDR1 is GTSNPN and CDR2 SVGIG (reference sequence). The CDR3 has 13 amino acids. The CDR3 DNA reads TGTGCCTGTACCTCAAGGGGAGGAGAGACCCAGTACTTC. Its protein is CACTSRGGETQYF.

This clonotype has at least ten counts. V gene TRBV6-1 combines with J gene TRBJ2-7; D perhaps matches TRBD1 (6 bases). The CDR3 loop spans 12 amino acids. V shed 6 bases and J shed 6 bases, with 12 bases lying between them. From germline, CDR1 is MNHNS and CDR2 SASEGT. Here the CDR3 reads CASSYTGSEQYF. The DNA for the CDR3 is TGTGCCAGCAGCTATACAGGGAGCGAGCAGTACTTC.

Comments on this clonotype: A read error may explain this, as a much larger clone is one base away. The rearrangement links TRBV20-1 to TRBJ2-5, with 11 nucleotides matching TRBD2. The germline V gene encodes CDR1 DFQATT and CDR2 SNEGSKA (reference sequence). The CDR3 runs 14 residues. The CDR3 DNA follows: TGCAGTGCAATAGAAGTAGCGGGAGGGGAGACCCAGTGCTTC. Amino acids: CSAIEVAGGETQCF.

This clonotype was counted at least ten times. The chain uses TRBV29-1 and TRBJ1-1; D remains unclear. V dropped 2 bases and J dropped 4 bases, with 20 bases sitting between them. The CDR3 spans 16 residues. Germline V gives CDR1 SQVTM, CDR2 ANQGSEA. CDR3 protein: CSVERRSPLWSTEAFF. The CDR3 nucleotides are TGCAGCGTTGAAAGAAGGAGTCCCCTTTGGTCCACTGAAGCTTTCTTT.